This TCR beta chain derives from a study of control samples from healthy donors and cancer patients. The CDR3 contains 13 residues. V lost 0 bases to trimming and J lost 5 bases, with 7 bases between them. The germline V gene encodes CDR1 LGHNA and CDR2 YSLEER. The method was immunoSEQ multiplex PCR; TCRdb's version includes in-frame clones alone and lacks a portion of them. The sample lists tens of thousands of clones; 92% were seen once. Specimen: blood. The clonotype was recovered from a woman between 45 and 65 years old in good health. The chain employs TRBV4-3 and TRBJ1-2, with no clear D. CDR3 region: CASSQDPGYGYTF. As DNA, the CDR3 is TGCGCCAGCAGCCAAGATCCGGGATATGGCTACACCTTC.